This T cell receptor beta chain was identified during a study of T cell changes during pregnancy in multiple sclerosis (dated by TCRdb to the late 2010s). Regarding the research as a whole: The study examined how the T cell repertoire changed over the course of pregnancy in women with multiple sclerosis.

The library was prepared using the immunoSEQ multiplex PCR assay. Entries here come from immuneACCESS through TCRdb and include only in-frame sequences with V and J called. Some clones fail to appear in such tables; in the studies checked, an unresolved V gene covers under half of the shortfall, and the cause of the remainder is unknown. Present in this sample are roughly 77,000 clones, roughly 92% of which were seen just once. Just under 2% of the sample is held by the ten biggest clonotypes. In the case of this clone: Its antigen target is currently unknown. One base away there is no much larger clone; base qualities are not given.

The CDR3 covers 14 residues, taking in both the cysteine and the phenylalanine. Just the 42-base CDR3 DNA is kept, in frame starting at base 1. CDR1 KGHSH and CDR2 LQKENI are derived from the germline V gene. Relative to germline, V is 6 bases shorter and J is 0 bases shorter, with 9 bases between their ends. The sequencing used peripheral blood, collected in the second trimester of pregnancy. The rearranged chain carries TRBV18 and TRBJ1-5; the D gene cannot be resolved reliably. This receptor was obtained from a female donor with multiple sclerosis, enrolled in a pregnancy study. In nucleotide form, the sequence is TGTGCCAGCTCCCCCAGTTATAGCAATCAGCCCCAGCATTTT. Its amino acids are CASSPSYSNQPQHF.